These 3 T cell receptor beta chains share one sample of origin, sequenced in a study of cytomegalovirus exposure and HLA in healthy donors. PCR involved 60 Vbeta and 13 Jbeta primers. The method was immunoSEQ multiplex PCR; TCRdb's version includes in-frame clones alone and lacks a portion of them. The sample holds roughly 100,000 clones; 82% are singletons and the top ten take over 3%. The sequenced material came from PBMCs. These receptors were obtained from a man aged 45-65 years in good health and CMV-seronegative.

CDR3 nucleotides: TGCGCCAGCAGCCAATGCCCGGGACAGGACCACTACGAGCAGTACTTC. Translation gives CASSQCPGQDHYEQYF. This chain uses TRBV4-3 with TRBJ2-7; TRBD1 matches 8 bases. Germline V gene data show CDR1 as LGHNA and CDR2 as YSLEER. V trimming: 2 bases; J trimming: 3 bases; junction bases outside the gene matches: 9. The CDR3 loop spans 16 amino acids.

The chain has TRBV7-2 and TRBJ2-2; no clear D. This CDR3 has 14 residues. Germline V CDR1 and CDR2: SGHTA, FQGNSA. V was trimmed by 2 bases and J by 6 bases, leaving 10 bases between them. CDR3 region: CASSLRRGAGELFF. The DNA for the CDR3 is TGTGCCAGCAGCTTAAGGAGAGGTGCCGGGGAGCTGTTTTTT.

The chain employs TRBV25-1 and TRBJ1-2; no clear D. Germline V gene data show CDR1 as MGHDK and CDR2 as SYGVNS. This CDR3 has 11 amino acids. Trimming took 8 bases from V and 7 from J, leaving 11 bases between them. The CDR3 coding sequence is TGTGCCAGCGGCAGGTTTTTTGGCTACACCTTC. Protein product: CASGRFFGYTF.